Listed below are T cell receptor beta chains from one sample, sequenced in a study of CD8+ T cells in alopecia areata. Assay: immunoSEQ multiplex PCR; the TCRdb copy retains only in-frame clones and omits some. The sample holds 190,000 or so clones, roughly 60% seen once. This sample comprised CD4+ T cells sorted from blood, obtained at week 24, from a patient treated with tofacitinib. These receptors all stem from a human donor with alopecia areata. The CDR3 runs from the conserved cysteine through the conserved F or W. Clone sizes are given selectively: once, few, many, or a class where the clone is expanded.

abundance: -; j_gene: TRBJ2-1; v_gene: TRBV30; len: 14; CDR3aa: CAWSVILAGGEQFF
abundance: -; j_gene: TRBJ1-1; v_gene: TRBV6-5; len: 12; CDR3aa: CASSGQGTEAFF
abundance: -; j_gene: TRBJ2-7; v_gene: TRBV28; len: 15; CDR3aa: CASSLAPSGGYEQYF
abundance: -; j_gene: TRBJ2-6; v_gene: TRBV4-1; len: 17; CDR3aa: CASSQVRGSSGANVLTF
abundance: -; j_gene: TRBJ2-1; v_gene: TRBV9; len: 14; CDR3aa: CASSVGLALNEQFF
abundance: -; j_gene: TRBJ1-2; v_gene: TRBV4-1; len: 15; CDR3aa: CASSQQDRGRYGYTF
abundance: -; j_gene: TRBJ2-5; v_gene: TRBV5-1; len: 14; CDR3aa: CASSSGTFQETQYF
abundance: -; j_gene: TRBJ2-7; v_gene: TRBV30; len: 14; CDR3aa: CAWSVLAESYEQYF
abundance: few; j_gene: TRBJ2-4; v_gene: TRBV7-9; len: 14; CDR3aa: CASSLVLRSNIQYF
abundance: -; j_gene: TRBJ1-1; v_gene: TRBV19; len: 15; CDR3aa: CASSRRRDRVSEAFF
abundance: -; j_gene: TRBJ1-1; v_gene: TRBV5-1; len: 13; CDR3aa: CASSPDGNTEAFF
abundance: -; j_gene: TRBJ2-6; v_gene: TRBV6-5; len: 15; CDR3aa: CASSSRRSGANVLTF
abundance: -; j_gene: TRBJ1-5; v_gene: TRBV18; len: 15; CDR3aa: CASSLTGDSNQPQHF
abundance: -; j_gene: TRBJ2-5; v_gene: TRBV5-1; len: 16; CDR3aa: CASSFSVSRGEETQYF
abundance: -; j_gene: TRBJ1-1; v_gene: TRBV9; len: 16; CDR3aa: CASSVETGLGVTEAFF
abundance: -; j_gene: TRBJ1-2; v_gene: TRBV2; len: 13; CDR3aa: CASSRDPRTGYTF
abundance: -; j_gene: TRBJ2-3; v_gene: TRBV27; len: 16; CDR3aa: CASSWGQGAHTDTQYF
abundance: -; j_gene: TRBJ1-1; v_gene: TRBV29-1; len: 14; CDR3aa: CSVLDMPANTEAFF
abundance: -; j_gene: TRBJ2-3; v_gene: TRBV7-3; len: 14; CDR3aa: CASSLQGSADTQYF
abundance: few; j_gene: TRBJ2-5; v_gene: TRBV7-2; len: 15; CDR3aa: CASSLVPFGQETQYF
abundance: -; j_gene: TRBJ2-1; v_gene: TRBV29-1; len: 13; CDR3aa: CSGVSGLVNEQFF
abundance: -; j_gene: TRBJ2-3; v_gene: TRBV9; len: 16; CDR3aa: CASSVGGSDTHSTQYF
abundance: -; j_gene: TRBJ1-1; v_gene: TRBV30; len: 11; CDR3aa: CAWSLKSEAFF
abundance: -; j_gene: TRBJ1-2; v_gene: TRBV19; len: 14; CDR3aa: CASIKPGGEAGYTF
abundance: -; j_gene: TRBJ2-7; v_gene: TRBV29-1; len: 14; CDR3aa: CSVAYNRGHDEQYF
abundance: -; j_gene: TRBJ2-4; v_gene: TRBV18; len: 11; CDR3aa: CASSQADIQYF
abundance: once; j_gene: TRBJ1-4; v_gene: TRBV5-4; len: 14; CDR3aa: CASSLDGWGEKLFF
abundance: -; j_gene: TRBJ2-2; v_gene: TRBV29-1; len: 13; CDR3aa: CSGRPPNTGELFF
abundance: many; j_gene: TRBJ2-7; v_gene: TRBV6-5; len: 13; CDR3aa: CASYNRETYEQYF
abundance: -; j_gene: TRBJ2-5; v_gene: TRBV23-1; len: 13; CDR3aa: CAVYTGVQETQYF
abundance: few; j_gene: TRBJ2-3; v_gene: TRBV7-9; len: 14; CDR3aa: CASSLDRTGDTQYF
abundance: once; j_gene: TRBJ2-3; v_gene: TRBV5-1; len: 18; CDR3aa: CASSPRTSGVTSTDTQYF
abundance: -; j_gene: TRBJ1-4; v_gene: TRBV18; len: 14; CDR3aa: CASSPGQAGEKLFF
abundance: -; j_gene: TRBJ1-1; v_gene: TRBV4-3; len: 16; CDR3aa: CASSQEVRRRFTEAFF
abundance: few; j_gene: TRBJ2-5; v_gene: TRBV6-6; len: 13; CDR3aa: CASREGGRETQYF
abundance: -; j_gene: TRBJ2-1; v_gene: TRBV30; len: 16; CDR3aa: CARSGLAGGSYNEQFF
abundance: -; j_gene: TRBJ2-1; v_gene: TRBV15; len: 19; CDR3aa: CATSVTGLAGGNSYNEQFF
abundance: -; j_gene: TRBJ2-1; v_gene: TRBV5-6; len: 15; CDR3aa: CASRVQGTSYNEQFF
abundance: -; j_gene: TRBJ2-4; v_gene: TRBV28; len: 14; CDR3aa: CASRNGQPKNIQYF
abundance: -; j_gene: TRBJ2-3; v_gene: TRBV5-1; len: 15; CDR3aa: CASSLSGSRTDTQYF
abundance: few; j_gene: TRBJ2-5; v_gene: TRBV7-9; len: 13; CDR3aa: CASSRIVEGQQYF
abundance: -; j_gene: TRBJ2-7; v_gene: TRBV5-1; len: 15; CDR3aa: CASSLERDGSYEQYF